The text below deals with one TCR beta chain. This entry is derived from a study of technical replicates of blood from a handful of donors. Data came from immunoSEQ multiplex PCR; TCRdb stores just in-frame clones and leaves some out. This sample has 77,000 or so clones, with around 90% found just once. The germline V and J ends were trimmed by 4 bases and 4 bases, with 11 bases remaining between them. The CDR3 spans 14 residues. Germline lookup yields CDR1 SGHRS and CDR2 YFSETQ. This chain joins TRBV5-1 and TRBJ2-2; D is unclear. The sequenced material came from T cells isolated from PBMCs. The receptor was isolated from a human donor in good health. DNA for the CDR3: TGCGCCAGCAGCAATAGTTCTAGCACCGGGGAGCTGTTTTTT. Protein: CASSNSSSTGELFF.